This TCR beta chain was sequenced in a study of blood T cell repertoires in COVID-19 (dated by TCRdb to the early 2020s). Looking at the study overall: Samples from collaborators originated in the United States, Italy and Spain and spanned both the acute and convalescent phases of COVID-19. The samples were drawn from two sources: the first 160 participants of the ongoing ImmuneRACE study, and 1,254 subjects contributed by 6 global collaborators. The repertoires were released in a freely available public database intended as a resource for research on the immune response to SARS-CoV-2. Nearly every sample came with metadata listing a de-identified subject ID, COVID-19 status, age in years and sex. Subjects who had been exposed to COVID-19, were actively infected with it, or had recovered from it provided the deeply sampled blood TCRbeta repertoires that made up the dataset. Where available, HLA class I and class II types were taken from metadata supplied by the sample provider and were not determined by assay-based typing. The material from the prospective study consisted of cDNA or gDNA derived from T cells, B-cell-depleted T cells, or PBMCs. The paper as a whole reports these results and caveats: The quantity of clinical and demographic metadata differed by source and by participant and was supplied without curation.

V lost 1 base and J lost 1 base; the stretch between them is 7 bases long. CDR1 is given as GTSNPN and CDR2 as SVGIG, both from the germline V gene (reference sequence). The cysteine opens and the phenylalanine closes a CDR3 of 13 amino acids. Kept here is only the CDR3 DNA, which spans 39 bases and is read in frame from base 1. In the prospective study, participants were roughly 18 to 89 years old, resided in about two dozen geographic areas of the United States, and were enrolled through a virtual design. Cohort assignment in the prospective study relied on participant-reported clinical history from a screening survey and a study questionnaire. Recovered participants in ImmuneRACE Cohort 3 were defined by two consecutive negative NP/OP PCR tests, clearance by a healthcare professional, or resolution of symptoms. In the prospective study, whole blood, serum and a nasopharyngeal or oropharyngeal swab were collected from each participant by mobile phlebotomists. Over a roughly 2-month period, participants in the prospective study had the option of providing additional blood draws and questionnaires. Before DNA extraction, blood samples from the prospective study were shipped at room temperature or frozen.

Note on this clone: The target of this receptor is not known. No base quality information exists; no much larger clone differs at one position. The same CDR3 arises from other DNA sequences in this sample as well.

TCRbeta CDR3 regions were amplified from genomic DNA using the immunoSEQ Assay, a bias-controlled multiplex PCR. The published analysis was carried out like this. The number of nucleated cells in each sample was estimated from the amplification of reference gene primers within the assay. To quantify the absolute abundance of each unique TCRbeta CDR3 rearrangement, sequence reads were collapsed and filtered. For each sample, productive Simpson clonality was calculated by taking the square root of Simpson's diversity index across productive rearrangements. Sourced from immuneACCESS, this table was stored by TCRdb with only in-frame sequences that have V and J called. A share of the clones is absent; for the studies checked, an unresolved V gene accounts for under half, and the remainder has no known explanation. V, J and clone size are taken as reported in that table, and D and trimming were inferred from the DNA itself. The sample table records about 200,000 clones; roughly 90% of these occur just once. 7.5% to 10% of the sample is held by the ten biggest clonotypes.

The source of this sequence is a young woman who had recovered from COVID-19. The chain links TRBV30 with TRBJ2-5, with TRBD2 perhaps the D gene, on 6 matching bases. The sample taken for sequencing was PBMCs or T cells enriched from blood (not recorded which). The CDR3 has the sequence CAWSAGGQETQYF. In nucleotide form, the sequence is TGTGCCTGGAGTGCCGGGGGCCAAGAGACCCAGTACTTC.